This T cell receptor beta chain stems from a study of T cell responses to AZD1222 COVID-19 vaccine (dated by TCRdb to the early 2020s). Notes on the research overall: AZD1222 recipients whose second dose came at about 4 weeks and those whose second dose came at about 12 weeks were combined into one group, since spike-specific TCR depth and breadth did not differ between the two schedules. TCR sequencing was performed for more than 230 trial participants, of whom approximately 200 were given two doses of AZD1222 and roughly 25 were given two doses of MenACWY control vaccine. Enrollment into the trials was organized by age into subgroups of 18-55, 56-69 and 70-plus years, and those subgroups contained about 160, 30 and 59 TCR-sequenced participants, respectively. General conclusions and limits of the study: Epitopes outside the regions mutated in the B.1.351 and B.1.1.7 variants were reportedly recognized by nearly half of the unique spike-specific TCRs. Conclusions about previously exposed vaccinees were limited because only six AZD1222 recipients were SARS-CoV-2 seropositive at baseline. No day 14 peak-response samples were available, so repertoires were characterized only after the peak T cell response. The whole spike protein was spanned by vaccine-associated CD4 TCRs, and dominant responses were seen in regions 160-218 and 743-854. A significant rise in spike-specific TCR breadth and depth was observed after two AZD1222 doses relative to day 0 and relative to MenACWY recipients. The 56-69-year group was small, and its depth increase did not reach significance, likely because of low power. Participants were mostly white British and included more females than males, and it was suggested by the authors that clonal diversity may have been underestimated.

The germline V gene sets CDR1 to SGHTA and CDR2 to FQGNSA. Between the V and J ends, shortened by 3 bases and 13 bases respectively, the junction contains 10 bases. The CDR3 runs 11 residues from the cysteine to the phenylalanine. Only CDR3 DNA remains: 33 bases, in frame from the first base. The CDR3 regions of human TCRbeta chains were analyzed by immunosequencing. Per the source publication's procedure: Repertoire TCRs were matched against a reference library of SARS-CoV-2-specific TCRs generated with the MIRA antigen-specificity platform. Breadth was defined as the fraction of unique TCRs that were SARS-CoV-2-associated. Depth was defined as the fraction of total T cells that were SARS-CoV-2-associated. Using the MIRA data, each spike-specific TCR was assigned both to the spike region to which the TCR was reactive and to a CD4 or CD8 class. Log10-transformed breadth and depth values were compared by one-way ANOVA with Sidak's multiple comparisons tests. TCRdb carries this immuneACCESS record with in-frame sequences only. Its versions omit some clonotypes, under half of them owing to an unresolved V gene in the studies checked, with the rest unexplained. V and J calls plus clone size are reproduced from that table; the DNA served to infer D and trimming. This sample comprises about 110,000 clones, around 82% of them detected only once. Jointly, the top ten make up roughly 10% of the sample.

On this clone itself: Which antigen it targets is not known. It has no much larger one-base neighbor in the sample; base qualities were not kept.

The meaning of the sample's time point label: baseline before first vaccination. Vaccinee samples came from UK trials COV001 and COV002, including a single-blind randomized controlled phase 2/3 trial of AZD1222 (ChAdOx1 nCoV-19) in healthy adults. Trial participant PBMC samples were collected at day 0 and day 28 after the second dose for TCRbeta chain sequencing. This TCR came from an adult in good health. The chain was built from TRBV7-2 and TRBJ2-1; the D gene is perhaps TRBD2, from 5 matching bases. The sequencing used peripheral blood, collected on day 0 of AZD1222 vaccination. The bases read TGTGCCAGCAGCTTTTTCGGGGATCAGTTCTTC. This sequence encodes CASSFFGDQFF.